A single sample gave rise to the 12 T cell receptor beta chains below, sequenced in a study of blood T cells in healthy people across ages (dated by TCRdb to between 2014 and 2017). The library was built by means of 5' RACE. For sequencing, an Illumina HiSeq 2500 was employed. The second PCR ran for roughly 7 to 12 cycles and used a J-beta primer mix along with a sample-barcoded 5' primer. The raw public data were reprocessed by TCRdb itself: fastp quality trimming at Q25, MiXCR clonotype calling, in-frame beta chains only. Each entry is one CDR3 protein sequence, shown with its most common DNA and genes. Across this sample there are about 640,000 distinct CDR3 sequences, with 40% to 50% seen only once. The ten biggest clones cover approximately 29% of the sample. Sample: blood. These TCRs come from a man aged 80 or over in good health.

CDR3 DNA sequence: TGCAGTGCTAGGGGGGGACGGGGCGATACTTCTAGCACAGATACGCAGTATTTT. Translating gives CSARGGRGDTSSTDTQYF. The J gene is TRBJ2-3, the V gene TRBV20-1, with D possibly matching TRBD2 (6 bases). Trimming pared 3 bases from V and 0 bases from J, leaving 22 bases between. The CDR3 runs to 18 residues. The germline gives CDR1 DFQATT, CDR2 SNEGSKA (reference sequence).

The chain couples TRBV20-1 to TRBJ1-6; 9 nucleotides align to TRBD1. The CDR3 is made up of 14 amino acids. Germline V CDR1 and CDR2: DFQATT, SNEGSKA (reference sequence). J gave up 6 bases and V 3 bases, and 3 bases lay outside the gene matches. CDR3 loop: CSASPGQGNSPLHF. CDR3 DNA: TGCAGTGCTAGTCCGGGACAGGGTAATTCACCCCTCCACTTT.

This chain joins TRBV12-3 or TRBV12-4 and TRBJ2-5; 9 bases line up with TRBD2. The junction had 4 bases not matched to a gene; V was cut back by 4 bases and J by 1 base. The CDR3 consists of 15 residues. This CDR3 is CASSSQRGAQETQYF. The CDR3 nucleotides are TGTGCCAGCAGTTCCCAGCGGGGGGCCCAAGAGACCCAGTACTTC.

This clonotype was seen only a few times. This sequence joins TRBV6-5 and TRBJ2-1; 7 bases line up with TRBD2. Germline V gene sequence: CDR1 MNHEY, CDR2 SVGAGI. The CDR3 sequence is 16 residues long. V was clipped by 0 bases and J by 7 bases; unmatched bases: 9. In DNA form, the CDR3 reads TGTGCCAGCAGTTACTCGTCGGCGGGAGTCGGGAATGAGCAGTTCTTC. As protein: CASSYSSAGVGNEQFF.

This chain uses TRBV4-1 with TRBJ1-1; TRBD1 is a possible D gene (5 bases). Per germline, CDR1 MGHRA and CDR2 YSYEKL. The CDR3 sequence is 15 residues long. With 2 bases removed from V and 4 bases from J, the gap between germline ends came to 14 bases. CDR3 in DNA: TGCGCCAGCAGCCAAAGGGACGGCTTGAGCACTGAAGCTTTCTTT. It yields the protein CASSQRDGLSTEAFF.

The table lists this clonotype with a count of one. The junction shows a germline mismatch at one end, possibly a read error. This chain links TRBV6-6 with TRBJ1-2, with D possibly TRBD1 on 6 matching bases. CDR3 length equals 14 residues. Germline CDR1 MNHNY, CDR2 SVGAGI (reference sequence). The CDR3 coding sequence is TGTGCCAGCAATCACAGGGAATCTAACTATGGCTACAACTTC. This sequence encodes CASNHRESNYGYNF.

This chain joins TRBV7-2 and TRBJ2-3; TRBD1 agrees at 7 bases. CDR1 is SGHTA, CDR2 FQGNSA, per germline. J lost 4 bases, V lost 3 bases, and 4 bases had no gene match. CDR3 length: 14 residues. Here the CDR3 DNA reads TGTGCCAGCAGCTTGCGGACAGGCCCAGATACGCAGTATTTT. It is translated as CASSLRTGPDTQYF.

This chain connects TRBV24-1 to TRBJ2-3; unclear D gene. V lost 1 base and J 0 bases, leaving 10 bases between the germline ends. The CDR3 spans 16 residues. Germline CDR1 KGHDR, CDR2 SFDVKD. In nucleotides, the CDR3 is TGTGCCACCAGTGATTTTACCCAGGATAGCACAGATACGCAGTATTTT. As protein: CATSDFTQDSTDTQYF.

About this clonotype: At one end the junction does not follow the germline gene, possibly because of a read error. This sequence joins TRBV4-1 and TRBJ2-6; a possible D gene is TRBD1 (6 bases). The CDR3 length is 17 residues. In germline, CDR1 is MGHRA, CDR2 YSYEKL. CDR3 DNA: TGCGCCAGCAGCCAAGGGACAGTATCCTCTGGGACCAACGTCCTGACTTTC. Protein sequence: CASSQGTVSSGTNVLTF.

The genes are TRBV7-2 and TRBJ1-2; perhaps TRBD1 as D (6 bases). The length of the CDR3 is 14 residues. CDR1 SGHTA and CDR2 FQGNSA come from the germline V gene. Trimming cost V 3 bases and J 5 bases, with 13 bases left between them. CDR3 protein: CASSLDSTTYGYTF. CDR3 bases: TGTGCCAGCAGCTTGGACAGCACCACATATGGCTACACCTTC. Full variable domain (outside the CDR3, taken from reference TRBV7-2 and TRBJ1-2): GAGVSQSPSNKVTEKGKDVELRCDPISGHTALYWYRQSLGQGLEFLIYFQGNSAPDKSGLPSDRFSAERTGGSVSTLTIQRTQQEDSAVYLCASSLDSTTYGYTFGSGTRLTVV.

The CDR3 DNA sequence: TGCAGCCTCATAACGGGGACAGGGGGATCCTACGAGCAGTACTTC. Translated, it gives CSLITGTGGSYEQYF. The chain couples TRBV29-1 to TRBJ2-7; 11 nucleotides align to TRBD1. The CDR3 spans 15 residues. Germline values: CDR1 SQVTM, CDR2 ANQGSEA. The V segment lost 8 bases and the J segment 1 base; nucleotides outside the gene matches: 10.

With regard to this clonotype: An end of the junction differs from the germline gene, which may be a read error. The rearrangement uses TRBV4-3 and TRBJ2-7, with 8 nucleotides matching TRBD2. The J call could be wrong; TRBJ2-4 is a better fit for the DNA end. This CDR3 comprises 17 residues. CDR1 LGHNA and CDR2 YSLEER come from the germline V gene. The CDR3 DNA reads TGCGCCAGCGGCCAAGATAGCGGGGCAGGATCCAAAAACATTCAGTACTTC. This codes for CASGQDSGAGSKNIQYF.